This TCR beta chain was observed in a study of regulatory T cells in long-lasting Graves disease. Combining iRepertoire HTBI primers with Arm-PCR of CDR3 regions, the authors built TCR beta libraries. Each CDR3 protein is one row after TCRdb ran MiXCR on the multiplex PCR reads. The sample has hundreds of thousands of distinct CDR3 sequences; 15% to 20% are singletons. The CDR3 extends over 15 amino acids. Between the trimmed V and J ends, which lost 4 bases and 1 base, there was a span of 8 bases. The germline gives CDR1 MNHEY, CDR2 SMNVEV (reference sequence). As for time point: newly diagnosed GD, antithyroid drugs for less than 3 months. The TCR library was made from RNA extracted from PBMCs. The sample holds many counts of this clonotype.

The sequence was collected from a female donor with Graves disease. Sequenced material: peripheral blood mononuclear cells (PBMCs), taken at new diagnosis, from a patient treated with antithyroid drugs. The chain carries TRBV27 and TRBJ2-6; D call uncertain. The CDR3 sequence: CASSSWRSGANVLTF. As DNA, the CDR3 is TGTGCCAGCAGTTCTTGGCGGTCTGGGGCCAACGTCCTGACTTTC.